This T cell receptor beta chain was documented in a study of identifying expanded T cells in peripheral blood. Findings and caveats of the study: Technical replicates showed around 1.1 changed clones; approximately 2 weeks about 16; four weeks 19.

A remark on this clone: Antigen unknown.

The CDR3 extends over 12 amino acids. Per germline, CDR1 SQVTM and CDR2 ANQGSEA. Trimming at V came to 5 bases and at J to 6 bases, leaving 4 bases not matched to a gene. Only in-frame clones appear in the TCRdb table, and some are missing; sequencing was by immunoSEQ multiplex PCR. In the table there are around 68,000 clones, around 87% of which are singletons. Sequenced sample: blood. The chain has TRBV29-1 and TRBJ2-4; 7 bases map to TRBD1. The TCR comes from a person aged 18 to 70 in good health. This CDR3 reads CSVQGTANIQYF. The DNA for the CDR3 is TGCAGCGTTCAGGGGACAGCAAACATTCAGTACTTC.